This is a list of T cell receptor beta chains from one sample in a study of control samples from healthy donors and cancer patients. Libraries were prepared by immunoSEQ multiplex PCR; TCRdb keeps only in-frame clonotypes and omits some of them. The sample has some 120,000 clones, about 90% seen once. The sequenced sample consisted of blood. Receptor source: a man aged 55 to 70 in good health. The CDR3 runs from the conserved cysteine through the conserved F or W. A D gene is named only where the DNA matches it firmly. Only part of the rows carry a size: once, few, many, or a class if the clone is expanded.

CDR3nt: TGTGCCAGCAGTTACTCGGGGGCAGATTATCAGCCCCAGCATTTT
CDR3aa: CASSYSGADYQPQHF
abundance: NA
j_gene: TRBJ1-5
d_gene: NA
v_gene: TRBV6-2/TRBV6-3

CDR3nt: TGTGCCAGCAGCCCCCCGACAGGGGCTCGAAACACCATATATTTT
CDR3aa: CASSPPTGARNTIYF
abundance: NA
j_gene: TRBJ1-3
d_gene: TRBD1
v_gene: TRBV3-1/TRBV3-2

CDR3nt: TGTGCCAGCCACCGCCGGGGAGATCTTTCTGGGGAGCTGTTTTTT
CDR3aa: CASHRRGDLSGELFF
abundance: NA
j_gene: TRBJ2-2
d_gene: NA
v_gene: TRBV9

CDR3nt: TGTGCCACCAGCCGGAACAGCCAGGCTTCGTCTGGAAACACCATATATTTT
CDR3aa: CATSRNSQASSGNTIYF
abundance: NA
j_gene: TRBJ1-3
d_gene: NA
v_gene: TRBV15

CDR3nt: TGTGCCAGCAGCTTAGAGGGTCCTATGAACACTGAAGCTTTCTTT
CDR3aa: CASSLEGPMNTEAFF
abundance: NA
j_gene: TRBJ1-1
d_gene: NA
v_gene: TRBV7-2

CDR3nt: TGTGCCAGCAGCCCGGACAGCCTTAAAGGCTACACCTTC
CDR3aa: CASSPDSLKGYTF
abundance: NA
j_gene: TRBJ1-2
d_gene: NA
v_gene: TRBV7-2

CDR3nt: TGCAGCGTTGAATTAGTGCGTACGCAGTATTTT
CDR3aa: CSVELVRTQYF
abundance: NA
j_gene: TRBJ2-3
d_gene: NA
v_gene: TRBV29-1

CDR3nt: TGCGCCAGCAGCTTGATTGGAATTGATGAGCAGTTCTTC
CDR3aa: CASSLIGIDEQFF
abundance: NA
j_gene: TRBJ2-1
d_gene: NA
v_gene: TRBV5-1

CDR3nt: TGTGCCAGCAGTTACTCACAGCCGTCCTCCTATTCACCCCTCCACTTT
CDR3aa: CASSYSQPSSYSPLHF
abundance: NA
j_gene: TRBJ1-6
d_gene: NA
v_gene: TRBV6-5

CDR3nt: TGTGCCAGCACCCTGACAGGGACCAAATTCACAGATACGCAGTATTTT
CDR3aa: CASTLTGTKFTDTQYF
abundance: NA
j_gene: TRBJ2-3
d_gene: TRBD1
v_gene: TRBV28

CDR3nt: TGCGCCAGCAGCCACGGACAGGGGTTGACTAATGAAAAACTGTTTTTT
CDR3aa: CASSHGQGLTNEKLFF
abundance: few
j_gene: TRBJ1-4
d_gene: TRBD1
v_gene: TRBV4-1

CDR3nt: TGTGCCAGCACCATACTCATCAACACTGAAGCTTTCTTT
CDR3aa: CASTILINTEAFF
abundance: NA
j_gene: TRBJ1-1
d_gene: NA
v_gene: TRBV12-3/TRBV12-4

CDR3nt: TGTGCCACCAGTAAGAAGAGGGAAACACGTGGCAATCAGCCCCAGCATTTT
CDR3aa: CATSKKRETRGNQPQHF
abundance: once
j_gene: TRBJ1-5
d_gene: NA
v_gene: TRBV24-1

CDR3nt: TGCAGCGTTGGTACCGGATGGACTGAAGCTTTCTTT
CDR3aa: CSVGTGWTEAFF
abundance: few
j_gene: TRBJ1-1
d_gene: NA
v_gene: TRBV29-1

CDR3nt: TGTGCCAGTAGTTCCCATGAGGACCGGAATTCCTATGGCTACACCTTC
CDR3aa: CASSSHEDRNSYGYTF
abundance: NA
j_gene: TRBJ1-2
d_gene: NA
v_gene: TRBV19

CDR3nt: TGTGCCAGCAGCTTAGTGGGACAGGTCTACAATGAGCAGTTCTTC
CDR3aa: CASSLVGQVYNEQFF
abundance: NA
j_gene: TRBJ2-1
d_gene: TRBD1
v_gene: TRBV7-2

CDR3nt: TGTGCCAGCAGTGAAGGCGATATACCGACTAGCGGGAGGTACCAAGAGACCCAGTACTTC
CDR3aa: CASSEGDIPTSGRYQETQYF
abundance: NA
j_gene: TRBJ2-5
d_gene: TRBD2
v_gene: TRBV6-1

CDR3nt: TGTGCCAGCAGCCCTACCGGGACAGGCCCCTCACCCCTCCACTTT
CDR3aa: CASSPTGTGPSPLHF
abundance: NA
j_gene: TRBJ1-6
d_gene: TRBD1
v_gene: TRBV7-2

CDR3nt: TGTGCCTGGGGAACCAAAGGGGCAGATACGCAGTATTTT
CDR3aa: CAWGTKGADTQYF
abundance: NA
j_gene: TRBJ2-3
d_gene: NA
v_gene: TRBV30

CDR3nt: TGCAGTGCCCCCAAAGAGACCCAGTACTTC
CDR3aa: CSAPKETQYF
abundance: few
j_gene: TRBJ2-5
d_gene: NA
v_gene: TRBV20-1

CDR3nt: TGTGCCAGCACCCAGACAGGGGTCGGCTATGGCTACACCTTC
CDR3aa: CASTQTGVGYGYTF
abundance: NA
j_gene: TRBJ1-2
d_gene: TRBD1
v_gene: TRBV6-5

CDR3nt: TGTGCCACCTTGGTAGCCATTAGCAATCAGCCCCAGCATTTT
CDR3aa: CATLVAISNQPQHF
abundance: NA
j_gene: TRBJ1-5
d_gene: NA
v_gene: TRBV6-5

CDR3nt: TGTGCCAGCAGACGAGACAGGGTGGGGAACACTGAAGCTTTCTTT
CDR3aa: CASRRDRVGNTEAFF
abundance: NA
j_gene: TRBJ1-1
d_gene: TRBD1
v_gene: TRBV6-5

CDR3nt: TGTGCCAGTAGACAGGTTATTAATCAGCCCCAGCATTTT
CDR3aa: CASRQVINQPQHF
abundance: NA
j_gene: TRBJ1-5
d_gene: NA
v_gene: TRBV19

CDR3nt: TGTGCCAGCAGAGAAGGTCCTAGTCAGCCCCAGCATTTT
CDR3aa: CASREGPSQPQHF
abundance: NA
j_gene: TRBJ1-5
d_gene: NA
v_gene: TRBV2

CDR3nt: TGTGCCAGCAGCTTACAGGGGGCGGTCACTGAAGCTTTCTTT
CDR3aa: CASSLQGAVTEAFF
abundance: NA
j_gene: TRBJ1-1
d_gene: TRBD1
v_gene: TRBV7-2

CDR3nt: TGCGCCAGCAGCTTGGGACCCGGGCGTACTGAAGCTTTCTTT
CDR3aa: CASSLGPGRTEAFF
abundance: NA
j_gene: TRBJ1-1
d_gene: NA
v_gene: TRBV5-1

CDR3nt: TGTGCCAGCAGTTGGGCCCAGAACACTGAAGCTTTCTTT
CDR3aa: CASSWAQNTEAFF
abundance: NA
j_gene: TRBJ1-1
d_gene: NA
v_gene: TRBV27

CDR3nt: TGCGCCAGCAGTGGACACATGGACTCTGGAAACACCATATATTTT
CDR3aa: CASSGHMDSGNTIYF
abundance: once
j_gene: TRBJ1-3
d_gene: NA
v_gene: TRBV10-1

CDR3nt: TGCAGTGCTACAGGGGACGGCTACACCTTC
CDR3aa: CSATGDGYTF
abundance: NA
j_gene: TRBJ1-2
d_gene: NA
v_gene: TRBV20-1

CDR3nt: TGTGCCAGCAGTCCGGGACAGAGTGGTTATAGCAATCAGCCCCAGCATTTT
CDR3aa: CASSPGQSGYSNQPQHF
abundance: NA
j_gene: TRBJ1-5
d_gene: TRBD1
v_gene: TRBV27

CDR3nt: TGTGCCAGCAGCTTCCTGACTAGCCCCGGGGAGCTGTTTTTT
CDR3aa: CASSFLTSPGELFF
abundance: NA
j_gene: TRBJ2-2
d_gene: TRBD2
v_gene: TRBV5-6

CDR3nt: TGTGCCAGCAACAGGGACCCACCTCTCGATACGCAGTATTTT
CDR3aa: CASNRDPPLDTQYF
abundance: NA
j_gene: TRBJ2-3
d_gene: NA
v_gene: TRBV6-5

CDR3nt: TGTGCCAGCAGGAACCCCGGGGGGGCGAATCAGCCCCAGCATTTT
CDR3aa: CASRNPGGANQPQHF
abundance: NA
j_gene: TRBJ1-5
d_gene: NA
v_gene: TRBV28

CDR3nt: NA
CDR3aa: CASSFAFGATGVDTIYF
abundance: once
j_gene: TRBJ1-3
d_gene: NA
v_gene: TRBV12-1

CDR3nt: TGCAGCGTTGGGGGCCTGAACACTGAAGCTTTCTTT
CDR3aa: CSVGGLNTEAFF
abundance: once
j_gene: TRBJ1-1
d_gene: NA
v_gene: TRBV29-1

CDR3nt: TGTGCCAGCAGCTCAGATAGCGGGGGGGCCTTAGAGACCCAGTACTTC
CDR3aa: CASSSDSGGALETQYF
abundance: NA
j_gene: TRBJ2-5
d_gene: TRBD2
v_gene: TRBV7-3

CDR3nt: TGTGCCAGTAGTAGAATCTCGAGGACAGACGATCAGCCCCAGCATTTT
CDR3aa: CASSRISRTDDQPQHF
abundance: NA
j_gene: TRBJ1-5
d_gene: NA
v_gene: TRBV19

CDR3nt: TGTGCCAGCAGCGTTTTTGGGAACACTGAAGCTTTCTTT
CDR3aa: CASSVFGNTEAFF
abundance: NA
j_gene: TRBJ1-1
d_gene: NA
v_gene: TRBV2

CDR3nt: TGTGCCAGCAGTTTATCTCTGGGGCAAGTAAGGGAAAAACTGTTTTTT
CDR3aa: CASSLSLGQVREKLFF
abundance: NA
j_gene: TRBJ1-4
d_gene: NA
v_gene: TRBV28

CDR3nt: TGTGCCAGCAGTTTGGACAGGGGAGGGTACGAGCAGTACTTC
CDR3aa: CASSLDRGGYEQYF
abundance: once
j_gene: TRBJ2-7
d_gene: TRBD1
v_gene: TRBV28

CDR3nt: TGTGCCAGTAGTACCGGGATGGGCTCTGGAAACACCATATATTTT
CDR3aa: CASSTGMGSGNTIYF
abundance: NA
j_gene: TRBJ1-3
d_gene: NA
v_gene: TRBV19

CDR3nt: TGTGCCAGCAGAGCAGGGGGCGCAAGCCCATCCGAGCAGTACTTC
CDR3aa: CASRAGGASPSEQYF
abundance: NA
j_gene: TRBJ2-7
d_gene: TRBD1
v_gene: TRBV28

CDR3nt: TGTGCCAGCAGCTTAGACGCAGGGTTAGGGGGCAATCAGCCCCAGCATTTT
CDR3aa: CASSLDAGLGGNQPQHF
abundance: NA
j_gene: TRBJ1-5
d_gene: NA
v_gene: TRBV7-8

CDR3nt: TGTGCCAGTAAGGACAGCTTGGTAGCTAATGAAAAACTGTTTTTT
CDR3aa: CASKDSLVANEKLFF
abundance: NA
j_gene: TRBJ1-4
d_gene: NA
v_gene: TRBV19

CDR3nt: TGCGCCAGCAGCTTGTCAGTAGGTTTAAGGGATGGCTACACCTTC
CDR3aa: CASSLSVGLRDGYTF
abundance: NA
j_gene: TRBJ1-2
d_gene: NA
v_gene: TRBV5-1

CDR3nt: TGTGCCAGCACGACAGGGTTAAGCAATCAGCCCCAGCATTTT
CDR3aa: CASTTGLSNQPQHF
abundance: NA
j_gene: TRBJ1-5
d_gene: TRBD1
v_gene: TRBV2